The table lists the clone carrying this T cell receptor beta chain with a few counts. The target antigen is unknown. Donors contributed one heparinised blood draw apiece, averaging approximately 120 mL. These data belong to a study of beta chain features in type 1 diabetes. Study at large: Examined across all samples were around 110 million sorted cells.

Study results and limitations: Type 1 diabetes patients showed a moderate but significant shortening of TCRB CDR3s in all four CD4+ subsets. Type 1 diabetes patients had VDJ junctions that carried fewer insertions and more deletions.

Sequenced material consisted of expressed TCRB transcripts (all of the isolated RNA was reverse transcribed). Method: immunoSEQ multiplex PCR; TCRdb's copy keeps in-frame clones and lacks some. The table records roughly 170,000 clones, less than 15% of them present only once. This CDR3 region has 12 residues. The ends were cut back, 6 bases at V and 4 bases at J, with 8 bases in the middle. CDR1 is MDHEN and CDR2 is SYDVKM in the germline V gene. The V and J genes are TRBV28 and TRBJ2-3; weak D call: TRBD2 (6 bases). What was sequenced was central memory CD4+ T cells from blood. The clonotype was recovered from a woman aged 18 to 35 in good health. CDR3 in DNA: TGTGCCAGCAGGGGACTCTCAGATACGCAGTATTTT. Protein: CASRGLSDTQYF.